The clone carrying this T cell receptor (beta chain) was picked up a small number of times. Its antigen remains unknown. These data are taken from a study of response to subunit inactivated influenza vaccine. Study observations and caveats: Every seasonal influenza vaccination brings in few new T cells, the authors suggested.

Each CDR3 protein gets one entry after TCRdb re-called the RT-PCR reads with MiXCR. The data show 500,000 to 600,000 distinct CDR3 sequences, with 12% to 15% seen just once and roughly 11% held by the top ten. The sequence was collected from a man aged 45-60 years who received an inactivated influenza vaccine. The input for sequencing was PBMCs from blood, taken approximately 12 days after vaccination.

The CDR3 DNA sequence: TGTGCCAGCAAGTCCTTTGGGGGTAGCGATTCACCCCTCCACTTT. Translation: CASKSFGGSDSPLHF. The rearrangement joins TRBV12-3 or TRBV12-4 to TRBJ1-6; D perhaps matches TRBD1 (5 bases). The CDR3 sequence is 15 residues long. Trimming cost V 7 bases and J 8 bases, with 18 bases left between them.